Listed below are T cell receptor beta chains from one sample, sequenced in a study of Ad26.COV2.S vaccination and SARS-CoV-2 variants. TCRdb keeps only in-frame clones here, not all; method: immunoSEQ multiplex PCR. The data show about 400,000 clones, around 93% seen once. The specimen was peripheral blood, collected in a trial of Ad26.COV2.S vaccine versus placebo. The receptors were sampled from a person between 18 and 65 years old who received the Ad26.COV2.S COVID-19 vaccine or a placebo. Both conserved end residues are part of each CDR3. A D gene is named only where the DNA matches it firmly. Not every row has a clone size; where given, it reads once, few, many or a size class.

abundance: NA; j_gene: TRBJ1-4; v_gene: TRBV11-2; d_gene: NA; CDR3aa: CASSLVPLNNEKLFF; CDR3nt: TGTGCCAGCAGCTTAGTTCCGTTAAATAATGAAAAACTGTTTTTT
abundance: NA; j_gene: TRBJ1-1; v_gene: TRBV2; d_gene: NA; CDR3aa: CASIDKLTNTEAFF; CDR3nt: TGTGCCAGCATTGATAAGTTGACTAACACTGAAGCTTTCTTT
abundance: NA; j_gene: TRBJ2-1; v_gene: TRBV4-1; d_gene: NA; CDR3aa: CASSPILGYNEQFF; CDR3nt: TGCGCCAGCAGCCCCATTCTAGGGTACAATGAGCAGTTCTTC
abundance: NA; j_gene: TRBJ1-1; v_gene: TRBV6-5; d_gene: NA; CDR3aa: CASRTDGSMNTEAFF; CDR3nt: TGTGCCAGCAGAACGGACGGATCCATGAACACTGAAGCTTTCTTT
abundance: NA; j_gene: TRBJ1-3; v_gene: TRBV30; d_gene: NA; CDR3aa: CAWSVGGWGNTIYF; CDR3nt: TGTGCCTGGAGTGTCGGTGGCTGGGGAAACACCATATATTTT
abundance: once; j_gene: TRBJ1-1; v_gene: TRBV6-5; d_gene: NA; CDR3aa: CASSRGANTEAFF; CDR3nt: TGTGCCAGCAGCCGGGGGGCGAACACTGAAGCTTTCTTT
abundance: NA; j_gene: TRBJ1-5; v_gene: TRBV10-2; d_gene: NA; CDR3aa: CASSEQGVGNQPQHF; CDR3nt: TGCGCCAGCAGTGAACAGGGAGTGGGCAATCAGCCCCAGCATTTT
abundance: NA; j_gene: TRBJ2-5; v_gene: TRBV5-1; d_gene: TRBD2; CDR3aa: CASRVSGGPEETQYF; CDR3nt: TGCGCCAGCCGGGTTAGCGGGGGCCCCGAAGAGACCCAGTACTTC
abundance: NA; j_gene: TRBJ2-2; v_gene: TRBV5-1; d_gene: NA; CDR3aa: CASSADTSNTGELFF; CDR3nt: TGCGCCAGCAGCGCAGATACCTCGAACACCGGGGAGCTGTTTTTT
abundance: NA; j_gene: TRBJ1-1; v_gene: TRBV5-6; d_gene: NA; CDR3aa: CASSLGARSNTEAFF; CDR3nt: TGTGCCAGCAGCTTGGGGGCCAGGTCGAACACTGAAGCTTTCTTT
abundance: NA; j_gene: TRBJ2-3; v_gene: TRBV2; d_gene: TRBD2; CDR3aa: CASKRLAGSTDTQYF; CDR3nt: TGTGCCAGCAAGCGTCTAGCGGGGAGCACAGATACGCAGTATTTT
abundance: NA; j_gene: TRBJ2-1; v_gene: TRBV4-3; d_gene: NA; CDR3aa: CASSQERAGWALYNEQFF; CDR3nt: TGCGCCAGCAGCCAAGAACGGGCAGGATGGGCCCTTTACAATGAGCAGTTCTTC
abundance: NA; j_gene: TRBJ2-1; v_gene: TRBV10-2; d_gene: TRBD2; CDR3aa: CASRVGEGVYNEQFF; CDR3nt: TGCGCCAGCAGGGTGGGGGAGGGCGTATACAATGAGCAGTTCTTC
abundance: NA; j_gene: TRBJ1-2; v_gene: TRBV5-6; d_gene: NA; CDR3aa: CASSLGGSAGYTF; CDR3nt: TGTGCCAGCAGCTTGGGAGGGAGCGCTGGCTACACCTTC
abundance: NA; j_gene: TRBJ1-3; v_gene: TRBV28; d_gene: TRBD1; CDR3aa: CASRPGQAGNTIYF; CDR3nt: TGTGCCAGCCGCCCTGGACAGGCTGGAAACACCATATATTTT
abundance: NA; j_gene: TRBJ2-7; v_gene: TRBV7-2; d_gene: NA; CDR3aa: CASSYTQGYEQYF; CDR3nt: TGTGCCAGCAGCTATACACAGGGCTACGAGCAGTACTTC
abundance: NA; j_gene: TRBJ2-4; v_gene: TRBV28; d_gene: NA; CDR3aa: CATKGRIRNIQYF; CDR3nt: TGTGCCACAAAAGGACGGATTCGGAACATTCAGTACTTC
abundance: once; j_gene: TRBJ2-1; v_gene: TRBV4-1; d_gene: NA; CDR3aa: CASSQDRSWDNEQFF; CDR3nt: TGCGCCAGCAGCCAAGATCGGTCTTGGGACAATGAGCAGTTCTTC
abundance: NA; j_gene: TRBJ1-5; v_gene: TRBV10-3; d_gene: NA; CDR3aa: CAISELGDNQPQHF; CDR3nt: TGTGCCATCAGTGAACTAGGGGACAATCAGCCCCAGCATTTT
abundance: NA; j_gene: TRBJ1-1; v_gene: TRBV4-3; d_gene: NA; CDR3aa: CASSQEAENTEAFF; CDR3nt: TGCGCCAGCAGCCAAGAGGCAGAGAACACTGAAGCTTTCTTT
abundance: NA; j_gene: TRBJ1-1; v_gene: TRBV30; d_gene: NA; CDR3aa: CATLGRGNTEAFF; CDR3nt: TGTGCCACGTTGGGGAGGGGAAACACTGAAGCTTTCTTT
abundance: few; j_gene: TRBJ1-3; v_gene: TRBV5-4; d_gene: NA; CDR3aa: CASSLSGNTIYF; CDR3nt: TGTGCCAGCAGCTTGTCTGGAAACACCATATATTTT
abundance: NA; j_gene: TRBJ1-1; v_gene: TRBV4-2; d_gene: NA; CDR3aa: CASSQNSENTEAFF; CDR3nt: TGTGCCAGCAGCCAAAATTCGGAGAACACTGAAGCTTTCTTT
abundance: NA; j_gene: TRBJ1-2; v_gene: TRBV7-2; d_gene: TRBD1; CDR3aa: CASSPRTGGIYGYTF; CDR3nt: TGTGCCAGCAGCCCTCGGACAGGGGGCATCTATGGCTACACCTTC
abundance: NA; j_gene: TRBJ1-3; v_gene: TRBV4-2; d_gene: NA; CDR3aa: CASSAGEGSGNTIYF; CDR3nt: TGTGCCAGCAGCGCGGGGGAGGGGTCTGGAAACACCATATATTTT
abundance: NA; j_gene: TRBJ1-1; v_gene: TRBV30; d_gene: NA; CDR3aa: CAWQSLGVKNTEAFF; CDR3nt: TGTGCCTGGCAAAGCCTAGGGGTCAAGAACACTGAAGCTTTCTTT
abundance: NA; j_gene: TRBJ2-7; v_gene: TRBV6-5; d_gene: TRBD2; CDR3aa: CASSRTSGQVYEQYF; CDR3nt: TGTGCCAGCAGCCGGACTAGCGGTCAGGTCTACGAGCAGTACTTC
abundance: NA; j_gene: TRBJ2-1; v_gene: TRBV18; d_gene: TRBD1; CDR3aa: CASSRPTGSSYNEQFF; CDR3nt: TGTGCCAGCTCACGACCGACAGGGAGCTCCTACAATGAGCAGTTCTTC
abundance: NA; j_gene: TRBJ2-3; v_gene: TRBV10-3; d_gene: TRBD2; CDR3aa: CAITERGGDTQYF; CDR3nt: TGTGCCATCACTGAGCGGGGGGGAGATACGCAGTATTTT
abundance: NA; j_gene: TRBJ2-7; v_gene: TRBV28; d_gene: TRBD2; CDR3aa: CASSLWSGRLSREQYF; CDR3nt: TGTGCCAGCAGTTTGTGGAGCGGGAGACTTTCTAGGGAGCAGTACTTC
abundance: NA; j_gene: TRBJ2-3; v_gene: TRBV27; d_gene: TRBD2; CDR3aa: CASSISGGISTDTQYF; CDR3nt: TGTGCCAGCAGTATTAGCGGGGGGATCAGCACAGATACGCAGTATTTT
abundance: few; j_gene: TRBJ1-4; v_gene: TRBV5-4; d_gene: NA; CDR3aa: CASSLDGWGKLFF; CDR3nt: TGTGCCAGCAGCTTGGACGGATGGGGGAAACTGTTTTTT
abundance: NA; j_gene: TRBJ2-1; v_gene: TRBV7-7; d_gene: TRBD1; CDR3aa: CASSLGQNNEQFF; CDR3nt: TGTGCCAGCAGCTTGGGACAGAACAATGAGCAGTTCTTC
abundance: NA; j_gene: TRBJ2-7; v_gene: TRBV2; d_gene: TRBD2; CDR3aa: CASRGTSGGTYEQYF; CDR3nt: TGTGCCAGCAGAGGGACTAGCGGGGGGACCTACGAGCAGTACTTC
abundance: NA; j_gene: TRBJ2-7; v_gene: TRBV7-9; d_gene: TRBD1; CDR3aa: CASSRTGVGEQYF; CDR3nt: TGTGCCAGCAGCCGTACAGGGGTTGGAGAGCAGTACTTC
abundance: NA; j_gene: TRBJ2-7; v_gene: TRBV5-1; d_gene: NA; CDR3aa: CASSLGRGVYEQYF; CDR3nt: TGCGCCAGCAGCTTGGGCAGAGGGGTATACGAGCAGTACTTC
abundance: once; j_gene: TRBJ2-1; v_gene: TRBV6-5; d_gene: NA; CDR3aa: CASSWTLTLSDEQFF; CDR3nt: TGTGCCAGCAGTTGGACACTTACCCTTAGTGATGAGCAGTTCTTC
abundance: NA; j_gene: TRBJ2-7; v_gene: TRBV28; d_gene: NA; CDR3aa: CASRAVSGLSYEQYF; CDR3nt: TGTGCCAGCAGGGCCGTGAGCGGACTATCCTACGAGCAGTACTTC
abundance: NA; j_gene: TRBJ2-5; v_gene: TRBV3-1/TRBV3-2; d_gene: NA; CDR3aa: CASSRKQAQETQYF; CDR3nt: TGTGCCAGCAGCCGGAAACAAGCGCAAGAGACCCAGTACTTC
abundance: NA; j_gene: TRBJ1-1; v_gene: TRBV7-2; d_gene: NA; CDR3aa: CASSYRGAEAFF; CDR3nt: TGTGCCAGCAGCTATAGGGGCGCTGAAGCTTTCTTT
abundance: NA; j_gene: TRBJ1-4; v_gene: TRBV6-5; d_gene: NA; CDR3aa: CASSYSGRDYEKLFF; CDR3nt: TGTGCCAGCAGTTACTCTGGCAGGGACTATGAAAAACTGTTTTTT
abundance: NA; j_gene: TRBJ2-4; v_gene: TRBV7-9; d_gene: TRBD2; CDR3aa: CASSLPASGGSRNIQYF; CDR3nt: TGTGCCAGCAGCTTACCGGCTAGCGGGGGGTCTAGAAACATTCAGTACTTC
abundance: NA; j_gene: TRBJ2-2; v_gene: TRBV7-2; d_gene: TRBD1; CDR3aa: CASRGMTGWDTGELFF; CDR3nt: TGTGCCAGCAGGGGTATGACAGGGTGGGACACCGGGGAGCTGTTTTTT
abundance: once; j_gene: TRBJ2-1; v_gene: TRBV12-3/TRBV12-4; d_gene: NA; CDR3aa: CASSFQVFNEQFF; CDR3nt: TGTGCCAGCAGTTTCCAGGTTTTCAATGAGCAGTTCTTC
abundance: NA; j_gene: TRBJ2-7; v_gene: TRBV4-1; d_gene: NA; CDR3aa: CASSQEQAAYEQYF; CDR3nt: TGCGCCAGCAGCCAAGAACAGGCCGCCTACGAGCAGTACTTC
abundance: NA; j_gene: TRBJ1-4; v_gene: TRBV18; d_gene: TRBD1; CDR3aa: CASSPLRQGATPTNEKLFF; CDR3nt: TGTGCCAGCTCACCACTCCGTCAGGGGGCAACCCCAACTAATGAAAAACTGTTTTTT
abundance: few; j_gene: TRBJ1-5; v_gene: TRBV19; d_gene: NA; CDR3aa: CASSIAGAGDQPQHF; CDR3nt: TGTGCCAGTAGTATAGCAGGGGCCGGGGATCAGCCCCAGCATTTT
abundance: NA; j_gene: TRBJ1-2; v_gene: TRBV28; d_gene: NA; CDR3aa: CATSDRMYGYTF; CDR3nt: TGTGCCACCTCAGACAGGATGTATGGCTACACCTTC
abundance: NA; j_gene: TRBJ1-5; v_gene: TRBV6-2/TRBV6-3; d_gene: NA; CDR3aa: CASSYSGVSQPQHF; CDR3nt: TGTGCCAGCAGTTACTCTGGGGTCAGTCAGCCCCAGCATTTT
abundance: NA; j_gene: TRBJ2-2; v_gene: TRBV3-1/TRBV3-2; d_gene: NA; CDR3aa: CASSQQVYRELFF; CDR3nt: TGTGCCAGCAGCCAACAGGTGTACCGGGAGCTGTTTTTT
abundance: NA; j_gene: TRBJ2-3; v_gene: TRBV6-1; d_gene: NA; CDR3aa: CASSEGSLSTDTQYF; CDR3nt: TGTGCCAGCAGTGAAGGGAGTCTAAGCACAGATACGCAGTATTTT
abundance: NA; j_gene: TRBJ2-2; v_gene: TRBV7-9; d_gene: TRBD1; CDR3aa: CASTPGTGENGELFF; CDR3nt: TGTGCCAGCACCCCCGGGACAGGGGAAAACGGGGAGCTGTTTTTT
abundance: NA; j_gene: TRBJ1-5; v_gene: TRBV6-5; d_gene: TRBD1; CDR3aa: CASNSRQGSNQPQHF; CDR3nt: TGTGCCAGCAACTCCCGACAGGGCTCCAATCAGCCCCAGCATTTT
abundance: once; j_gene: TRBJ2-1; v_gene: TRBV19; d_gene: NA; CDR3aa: CASSLDSGTNEQFF; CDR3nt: TGTGCCAGTAGCCTGGACAGCGGCACCAATGAGCAGTTCTTC
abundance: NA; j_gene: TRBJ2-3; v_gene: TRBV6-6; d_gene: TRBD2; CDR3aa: CASRAGGGTDTQYF; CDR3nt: TGTGCCAGCAGGGCGGGGGGGGGCACAGATACGCAGTATTTT
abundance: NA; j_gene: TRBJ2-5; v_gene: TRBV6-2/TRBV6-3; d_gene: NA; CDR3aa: CASSEAGVQETQYF; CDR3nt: TGTGCCAGCAGTGAGGCAGGGGTCCAAGAGACCCAGTACTTC
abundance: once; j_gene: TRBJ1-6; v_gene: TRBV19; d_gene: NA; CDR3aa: CASNDRSSYNSPLHF; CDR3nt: TGTGCCAGTAACGACCGGAGCTCCTATAATTCACCCCTCCACTTT